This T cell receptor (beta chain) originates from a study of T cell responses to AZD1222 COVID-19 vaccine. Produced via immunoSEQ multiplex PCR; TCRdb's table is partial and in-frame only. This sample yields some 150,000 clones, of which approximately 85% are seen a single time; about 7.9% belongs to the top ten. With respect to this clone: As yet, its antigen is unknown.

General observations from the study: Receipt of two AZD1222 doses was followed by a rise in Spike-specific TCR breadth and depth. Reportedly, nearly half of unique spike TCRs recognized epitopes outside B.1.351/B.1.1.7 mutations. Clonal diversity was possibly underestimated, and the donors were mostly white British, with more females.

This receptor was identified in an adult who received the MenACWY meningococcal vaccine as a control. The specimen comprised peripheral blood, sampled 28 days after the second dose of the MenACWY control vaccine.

CDR3 region: CASSPGGHGYTF. The CDR3 region has the DNA TGCGCCAGCAGCCCAGGGGGCCATGGCTACACCTTC. V usage is TRBV23-1 and J usage is TRBJ1-2; 8 nucleotides agree with TRBD1. TRBV23-1 is an open reading frame, and its role is uncertain. V lost 6 bases to trimming and J lost 6 bases; unmatched junction nucleotides: 3. CDR3 size: 12 residues.